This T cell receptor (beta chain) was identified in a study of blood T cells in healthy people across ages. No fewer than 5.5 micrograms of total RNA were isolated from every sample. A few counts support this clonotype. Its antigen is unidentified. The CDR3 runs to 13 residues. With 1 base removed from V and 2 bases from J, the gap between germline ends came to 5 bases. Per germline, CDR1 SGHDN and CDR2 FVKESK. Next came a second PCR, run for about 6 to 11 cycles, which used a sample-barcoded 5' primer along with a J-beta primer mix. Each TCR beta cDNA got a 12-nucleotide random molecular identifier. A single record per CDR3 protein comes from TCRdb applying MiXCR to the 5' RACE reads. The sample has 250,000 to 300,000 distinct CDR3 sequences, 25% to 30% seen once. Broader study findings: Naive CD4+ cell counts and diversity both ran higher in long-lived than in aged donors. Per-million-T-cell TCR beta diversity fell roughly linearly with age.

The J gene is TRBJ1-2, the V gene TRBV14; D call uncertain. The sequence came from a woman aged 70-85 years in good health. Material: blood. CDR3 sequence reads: CASSQVVNYGYTF. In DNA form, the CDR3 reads TGTGCCAGCAGCCAAGTAGTAAACTATGGCTACACCTTC.